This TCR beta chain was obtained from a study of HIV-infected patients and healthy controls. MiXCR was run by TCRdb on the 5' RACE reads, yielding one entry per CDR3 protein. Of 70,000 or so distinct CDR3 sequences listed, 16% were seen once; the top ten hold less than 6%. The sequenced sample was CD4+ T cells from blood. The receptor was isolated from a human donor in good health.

CDR3 residues: CASTPQGSYEQYF. Here the CDR3 DNA reads TGTGCCAGCACGCCTCAAGGCTCCTACGAGCAGTACTTC. The V call is TRBV27, the J call TRBJ2-7; D gene unclear. CDR3 length: 13 amino acids. The germline V gene encodes CDR1 MNHEY and CDR2 SMNVEV (reference sequence). V was pared by 7 bases and J by 0 bases, with 10 bases between.